This T cell receptor (beta chain) emerged from a study of tumor-infiltrating lymphocytes in primary liver carcinoma. Turning to the study itself: The patient population consisted of men and women between 30 and 69 years of age. Staged T1-T3 N0M0, the tumors had sizes that ranged from 4.2 to 10 cm across. General study results and limits: Appearing in all five tumor regions was true of only about 7.5-24% of top clones.

The tissue used was unsorted bulk material of about 19-33 mg. RNA and DNA were co-extracted from it with the AllPrep DNA/RNA mini kit. Tumor samples were assessed, and every one had over 90% viable tumor cells. The authors made TCR beta cDNA from roughly 480 ng total RNA with a constant-region primer. Modified slightly, ARM-PCR produced TCR beta libraries over three nested multiplex PCR rounds. Use of TRBV1-TRBV30 forward primers with a C-beta reverse primer characterized the first two PCR rounds, which lasted about 11 cycles each. TCRdb processed the multiplex PCR reads anew with MiXCR; each CDR3 protein has one entry. This sample yields 99,000 or so distinct CDR3 sequences, of which over 55% are seen a single time; approximately 10% belongs to the top ten. Regarding this clonotype: Its antigen is unknown.

This CDR3 is built from 12 residues. Germline V gives CDR1 SGHAT, CDR2 FQDESV (reference sequence). V shed 11 bases and J shed 4 bases, with 14 bases lying between them. The sequencing sample was made of liver tumor tissue from sampling region 5. Subset given: tumor region T5, tumor centre. The chain has TRBV11-1 and TRBJ1-1; D unresolved. This clonotype was obtained from a woman in her fifties or sixties with primary liver carcinoma and hepatitis B virus infection. CDR3 bases: TGTGCCGGCGGACGACTGAGCACTGAAGCTTTCTTT. This encodes CAGGRLSTEAFF.